This TCR beta chain was observed in a study of blood T cell repertoires in COVID-19. At the level of the study: COVID-19 samples collected from the United States, Italy and Spain covered acute and convalescent phases. Sources were T cells, B-cell-depleted T cells, or PBMCs; the material itself was cDNA or gDNA.

This clone was recorded only once. Losses at the gene ends were 7 bases for V and 7 bases for J; bases not matched to a gene: 15. This CDR3 contains 15 residues. Germline V gene lookup returns CDR1 MNHEY and CDR2 SVGAGI. Produced via immunoSEQ multiplex PCR; TCRdb's table is partial and in-frame only. The sample lists some 240,000 clones; 80% to 85% were seen once. Researchers sorted participants into cohorts using their self-reported clinical history. Each recovered donor of Cohort 3 presented with two negative PCRs, clearance, or symptom resolution. The sequenced material came from PBMCs or T cells enriched from blood (not recorded which). The chain recombines TRBV6-5 with TRBJ1-1; 7 positions agree with TRBD1. This receptor was obtained from a man over 45 who had recovered from COVID-19. CDR3 loop: CASMRTGGAIGEAFF. The CDR3 DNA is TGTGCCAGCATGAGGACAGGTGGGGCAATCGGTGAAGCTTTCTTT.